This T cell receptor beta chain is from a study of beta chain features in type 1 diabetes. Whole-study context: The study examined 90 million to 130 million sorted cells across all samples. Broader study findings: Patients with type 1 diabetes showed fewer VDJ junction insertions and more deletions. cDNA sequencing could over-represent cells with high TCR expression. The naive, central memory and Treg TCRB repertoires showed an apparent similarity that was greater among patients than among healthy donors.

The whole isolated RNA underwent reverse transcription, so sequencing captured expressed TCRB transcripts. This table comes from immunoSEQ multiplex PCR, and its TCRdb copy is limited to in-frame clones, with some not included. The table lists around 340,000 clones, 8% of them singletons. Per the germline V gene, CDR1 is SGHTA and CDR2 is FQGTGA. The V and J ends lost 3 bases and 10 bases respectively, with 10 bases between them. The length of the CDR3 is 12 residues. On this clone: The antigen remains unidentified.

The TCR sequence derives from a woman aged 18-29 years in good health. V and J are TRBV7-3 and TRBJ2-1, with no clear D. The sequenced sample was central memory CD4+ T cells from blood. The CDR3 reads CASSFASQEQFF. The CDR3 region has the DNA TGTGCCAGCAGCTTCGCTTCCCAGGAGCAGTTCTTC.